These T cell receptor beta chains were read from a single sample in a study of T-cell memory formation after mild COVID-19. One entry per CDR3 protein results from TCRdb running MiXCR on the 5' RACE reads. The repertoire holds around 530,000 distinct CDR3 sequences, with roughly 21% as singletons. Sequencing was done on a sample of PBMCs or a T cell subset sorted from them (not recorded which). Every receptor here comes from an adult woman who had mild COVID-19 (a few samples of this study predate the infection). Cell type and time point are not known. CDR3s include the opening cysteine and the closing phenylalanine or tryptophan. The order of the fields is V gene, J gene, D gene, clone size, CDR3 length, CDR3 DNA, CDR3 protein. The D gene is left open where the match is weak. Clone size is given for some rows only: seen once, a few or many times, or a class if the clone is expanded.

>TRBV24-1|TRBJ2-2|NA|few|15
TGTGCCACCAGTATGACTAGTCGGAACACCGGGGAGCTGTTTTTT
CATSMTSRNTGELFF
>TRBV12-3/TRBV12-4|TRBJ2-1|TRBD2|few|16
TGTGCCAGCAGTCTATCAACTAGCGGGACGGGGCGGGAGCAGTTCTTC
CASSLSTSGTGREQFF
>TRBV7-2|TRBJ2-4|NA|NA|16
TGTGCCAGCAGCTTATCTCTCAAGGACATCAAAAACATTCAGTACTTC
CASSLSLKDIKNIQYF
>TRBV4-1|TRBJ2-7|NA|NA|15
TGCGCCAGCAGCCAAGAAGGGATAGCGACGTACGAGCAGTACTTC
CASSQEGIATYEQYF
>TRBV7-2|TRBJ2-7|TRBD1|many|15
TGTGCCAGCAGCCCCACGGGACAGGGGGTCTACGAGCAGTACTTC
CASSPTGQGVYEQYF
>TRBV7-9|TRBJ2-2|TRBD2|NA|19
TGTGCCAGCAGCGGACATTACGAGCGGGGGGGATTGAACACCGGGGAGCTGTTTTTT
CASSGHYERGGLNTGELFF
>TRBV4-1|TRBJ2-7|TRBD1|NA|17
TGCGCCAGCAGCCAAGTTTCAAGTGGGACAGGGGGCTACGAGCAGTACTTC
CASSQVSSGTGGYEQYF
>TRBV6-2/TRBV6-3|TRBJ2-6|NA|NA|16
TGTGCCAGCAGTTACTCGTTGAGGGCAGGGGCCAACGTCCTGACTTTC
CASSYSLRAGANVLTF
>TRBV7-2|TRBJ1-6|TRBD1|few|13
TGTGCCAGCAGCTTTAACAGGGGAGAAAGGTCCCACTTT
CASSFNRGERSHF
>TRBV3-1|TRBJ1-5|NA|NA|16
TGTGCCAGCAGCCACCGAACCCGCTCGAGCAATCAGTCCCAGCATTTT
CASSHRTRSSNQSQHF
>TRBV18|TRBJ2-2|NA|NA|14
TGTGCCAGCTCACCACCACTTAACACCGGGGAGCTGTTTTTT
CASSPPLNTGELFF
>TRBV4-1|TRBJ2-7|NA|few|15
TGCGCCAGCAGCCAAGAGGGGGCGGGGTTCGACGAGCAGTACTTC
CASSQEGAGFDEQYF
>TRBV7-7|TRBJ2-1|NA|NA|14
TGTGCTAGCAGCTTGTCCGGACCCTCCAATGAGCAGTTCTTC
CASSLSGPSNEQFF
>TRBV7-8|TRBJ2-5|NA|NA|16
TGTGCCAGCAGCCGACCCCGCGGGGGCAACCAAGAGACCCAGTACTTC
CASSRPRGGNQETQYF
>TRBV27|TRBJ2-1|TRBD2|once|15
TGTGCCAGCAGTTTAAGGGACTACAGCTACAATGAGCAGTTCTTC
CASSLRDYSYNEQFF
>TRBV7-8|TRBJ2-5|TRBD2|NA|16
TGTGCCAGCAGCCTGTCGGGAGGGGTCTACGGAGAGACCCAGTACTTC
CASSLSGGVYGETQYF
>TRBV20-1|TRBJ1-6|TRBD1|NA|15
TGCAGTGCGGATAGGACAGGGTCCGCTGTCGAGCCCCTCCACTTT
CSADRTGSAVEPLHF
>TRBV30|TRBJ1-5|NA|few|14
TGTGCCTGGAGTGAAGAGTATAGCAATCAGCCCCAGCATTTT
CAWSEEYSNQPQHF
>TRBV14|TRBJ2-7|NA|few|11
TGTGCCAGCAGCCAAGGCGCAGGGCAGTACTTC
CASSQGAGQYF
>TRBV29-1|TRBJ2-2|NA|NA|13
TGCAGCGTTTGGGAATCGAACACCGGGGAGCTGTTTTTT
CSVWESNTGELFF
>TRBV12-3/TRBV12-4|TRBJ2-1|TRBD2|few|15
TGTGCCAGCAGTTTGGGTAGCGGGGCCTACAATGAGCAGTTCTTC
CASSLGSGAYNEQFF
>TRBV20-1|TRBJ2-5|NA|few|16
TGCAGTGCTCGCAAGATCGGGGCAGCTAACCAAGAGACCCAGTACTTC
CSARKIGAANQETQYF
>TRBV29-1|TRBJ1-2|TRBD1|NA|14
TGCAGCGTTGCCCGGGGGACAGGGGTAGATGGCTACACCTTC
CSVARGTGVDGYTF
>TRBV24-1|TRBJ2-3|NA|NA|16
TGTGCCACCAGTGACCTACAGGGAGTCAACACAGATACGCAGTATTTT
CATSDLQGVNTDTQYF
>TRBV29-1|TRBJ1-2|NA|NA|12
TGCAGCGTTGACAGGGGTCCTGGTGGCTACACCTTC
CSVDRGPGGYTF
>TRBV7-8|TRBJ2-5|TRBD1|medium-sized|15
TGTGCCAGCAGCTCCAGCAGGGGGTATGAAGAGACCCAGTACTTC
CASSSSRGYEETQYF
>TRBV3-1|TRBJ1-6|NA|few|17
TGTGCCAGCAGCCGCACCAACGCAGGGATCTATAATTCACCCCTCCACTTT
CASSRTNAGIYNSPLHF
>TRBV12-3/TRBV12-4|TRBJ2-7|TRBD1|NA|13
TGTGCCAGCAGACAGGGGGAAGGGGACGAGCAGTACTTC
CASRQGEGDEQYF
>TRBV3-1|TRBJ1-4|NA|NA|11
TGTGCCAGCAGCCTCGGAGGAAAACTGTTTTTT
CASSLGGKLFF
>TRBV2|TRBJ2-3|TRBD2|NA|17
TGTGCCAGCGCGGGGGGATACCTAGCGGGAGTCACAGATACGCAGTATTTT
CASAGGYLAGVTDTQYF
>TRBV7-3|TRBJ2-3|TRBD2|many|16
TGTGCCAGCAGCCTCAACGGGGGGACTAGCACAGATACGCAGTATTTT
CASSLNGGTSTDTQYF
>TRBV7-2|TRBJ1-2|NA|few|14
TGTGCCAGCAGCCCTGGCACGGGGGGCATCGGCTACACCTTC
CASSPGTGGIGYTF
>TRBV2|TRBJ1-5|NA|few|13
TGTGCCAGCAGTGACAACAGGGTTCAGCCCCAGCATTTT
CASSDNRVQPQHF
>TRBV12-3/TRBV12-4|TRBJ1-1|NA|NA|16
TGTGCCAGCAGTCCACCAAAAAACCCACCACTGGCCGAAGCTTTCTTT
CASSPPKNPPLAEAFF
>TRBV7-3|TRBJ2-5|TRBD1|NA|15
TGTGCCAGCAGCGTACAGGGGGCTAGGGGAGAGACCCAGTACTTC
CASSVQGARGETQYF
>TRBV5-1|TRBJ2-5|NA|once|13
TGCGCCAGCAGCTTGACCCCACAAGAGACCCAGTACTTC
CASSLTPQETQYF
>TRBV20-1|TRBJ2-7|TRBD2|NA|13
TGCAGTGCCGCGGGACTAGCCAACTACGAGCAGTACTTC
CSAAGLANYEQYF
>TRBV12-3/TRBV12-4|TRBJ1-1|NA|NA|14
TGTGCCAGCAGTCCCCGTGGAGGACCCCATGAAGCTTTCTTT
CASSPRGGPHEAFF
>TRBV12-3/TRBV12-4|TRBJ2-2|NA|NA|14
TGTGCCAGCAGCCCCCTACGGGTCACCGGGGAGCTGTTTTTT
CASSPLRVTGELFF
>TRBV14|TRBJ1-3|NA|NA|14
TGTGCCAGCACTGAGAGGGGAAGTGGAAACACCATATATTTT
CASTERGSGNTIYF
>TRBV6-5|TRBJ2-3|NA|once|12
TGTGCCAGCACTGACTATGCAGATACGCAGTATTTT
CASTDYADTQYF